Below are 21 T cell receptor beta chains sequenced from a single sample in a study of blood T cell repertoires in COVID-19 (dated by TCRdb to 2018 to 2020). The library came from the immunoSEQ multiplex PCR assay. TCRdb limited this immuneACCESS table to in-frame rearrangements with V and J called. A share of clones is missing; checked studies link under half to unresolved V genes, and the rest is unexplained. The sample table shows 50,000 to 70,000 clones, and around 90% are seen once. Around a tenth of the sample is taken by the ten largest. The sequenced sample consisted of peripheral blood. The receptors shown here come from a woman at least 80 years old with active COVID-19.

V is TRBV4-2 and J is TRBJ1-2; TRBD1 aligns across 9 bases. The V segment lost 3 bases and the J segment 4 bases; nucleotides outside the gene matches: 6. The CDR3 runs to 15 residues. Germline assignment: CDR1 LGHNA and CDR2 YNFKEQ. DNA of the CDR3: TGTGCCAGCAGCCATGAACAGGGGGCCGCCTATGGCTACACCTTC. Residues: CASSHEQGAAYGYTF.

This clone came up a few times. This chain uses TRBV6-6 with TRBJ2-5; 8 positions agree with TRBD1. There are 13 residues in the CDR3. The germline V gene has CDR1 MNHNY and CDR2 SVGAGI (reference sequence). Trimming cost V 6 bases and J 5 bases; bases outside gene matches: 5. CDR3 region: CASRDRVGETQYF. CDR3 in DNA: TGTGCCAGCAGGGACAGGGTCGGGGAGACCCAGTACTTC.

This clone was seen just once. The chain links TRBV4-2 to TRBJ2-1, with 12 nucleotides matching TRBD2. The CDR3 is 18 amino acids. Germline loops: CDR1 LGHNA, CDR2 YNFKEQ. Germline trimming cut 2 bases from V and 6 bases from J; bases unmatched to any gene: 11. CDR3 protein: CASSQKTGLAGSSNEQFF. In DNA form, the CDR3 reads TGTGCCAGCAGCCAAAAAACTGGACTAGCGGGATCAAGCAATGAGCAGTTCTTC.

The J gene is TRBJ2-7, the V gene TRBV5-6; 8 bases fit TRBD1. Losses at the gene ends were 4 bases for V and 6 bases for J; bases not matched to a gene: 6. CDR1 and CDR2 from the germline V gene are SGHDT and YYEEEE. CDR3 length: 13 residues. The CDR3: CASSLITGGEQYF. The DNA of the CDR3 is TGTGCCAGCAGCCTAATTACAGGGGGCGAGCAGTACTTC.

The rearrangement links TRBV7-8 to TRBJ2-7; TRBD1 aligns across 10 bases. Germline values: CDR1 SGHVS, CDR2 FQNEAQ. The CDR3 totals 17 residues. J gave up 7 bases and V 1 base, and 13 bases lay outside the gene matches. CDR3 sequence (DNA): TGTGCCAGCAGCTTAGAGGCGGGACAGGGGTCCCGTGGGGAGCAGTACGTC. Amino acids: CASSLEAGQGSRGEQYV.

The chain has TRBV5-5 and TRBJ2-3; 10 bases are a match to TRBD1. The CDR3 covers 17 residues. Germline V gene sequence: CDR1 SGHKS, CDR2 YYEKEE (reference sequence). V shed 3 bases, J shed 4 bases, and the junction held 11 bases outside the gene matches. The DNA for the CDR3 is TGTGCCAGCAGCTCGGAAAGACAGGGGGCGTCGGCAGATACGCAGTATTTT. Translating it yields CASSSERQGASADTQYF. Variable domain in full (rest from reference TRBV5-5 and TRBJ2-3): DAGVTQSPTHLIKTRGQQVTLRCSPISGHKSVSWYQQVLGQGPQFIFQYYEKEERGRGNFPDRFSARQFPNYSSELNVNALLLGDSALYLCASSSERQGASADTQYFGPGTRLTVL.

This clone was seen a single time. This chain joins TRBV5-6 and TRBJ1-2; D may be TRBD1 (5 bases). The V end lost 1 base, the J end lost 4 bases, and 14 bases lay between the germline ends. The CDR3 runs 15 residues. From germline, CDR1 is SGHDT and CDR2 YYEEEE. The CDR3 protein is CASSLLGRGGYGYTF. The CDR3 DNA is TGTGCCAGCAGCTTGCTGGGCCGGGGGGGCTATGGCTACACCTTC.

The chain joins TRBV14 to TRBJ1-1; 7 nucleotides align to TRBD1. The CDR3 totals 13 residues. In germline, CDR1 is SGHDN, CDR2 FVKESK. J lost 3 bases, V lost 5 bases, and 3 bases had no gene match. The chain's CDR3 is CASSADRYTEAFF. In DNA, the CDR3 is TGTGCCAGCAGCGCGGACAGGTACACTGAAGCTTTCTTT.

This clone has just a few counts. The J gene is TRBJ2-1, the V gene TRBV7-2; D ambiguous. V lost 2 bases to trimming and J lost 4 bases, with 6 bases between them. The CDR3 totals 13 residues. Germline-derived CDR1 and CDR2 are SGHTA and FQGNSA. CDR3 region: CASSLQLYNEQFF. CDR3 sequence (DNA): TGTGCCAGCAGCTTACAGTTATACAATGAGCAGTTCTTC.

In this sample, this clone turned up a few times. The rearrangement joins TRBV11-3 to TRBJ2-7; D perhaps matches TRBD2 (6 bases). The germline CDR1 and CDR2 sequences are SGHNT and YENEEA. This CDR3 is 13 amino acids long. V lost 0 bases, J lost 13 bases, and 16 bases lay in between. The CDR3 DNA sequence: TGTGCCAGCAGCTTAGATCCGGGGGAACCTATATACTTC. Protein product: CASSLDPGEPIYF.

The chain links TRBV19 to TRBJ2-7; TRBD1 is a possible D gene (6 bases). CDR1 is LNHDA, CDR2 SQIVND, per germline (reference sequence). The V end lost 2 bases, the J end lost 1 base, and 15 bases lay between the germline ends. This CDR3 region has 16 residues. DNA for the CDR3: TGTGCCAGTAGTATACGGCGGGCAGGGGATTCCTACGAGCAGTACTTC. Translating gives CASSIRRAGDSYEQYF.

This clone was seen only a few times. The V and J genes are TRBV2 and TRBJ1-5, with 8 bases identical to TRBD1. CDR1 and CDR2 from the germline V gene are SNHLY and FYNNEI. This CDR3 has 13 residues. V trimming: 3 bases; J trimming: 8 bases; junction bases outside the gene matches: 3. The CDR3 protein is CASSDRGREPQHF. The CDR3 DNA sequence: TGTGCCAGCAGTGACAGGGGGCGGGAGCCCCAGCATTTT.

V is TRBV23-1 and J is TRBJ1-4, with TRBD1 matching over 10 bases. TRBV23-1 is designated an ORF whose function remains uncertain. The CDR3 spans 15 residues. J gave up 8 bases and V 3 bases, and 6 bases lay outside the gene matches. CDR3 DNA sequence: TGCGCCAGCAGTCACCGGGACAGGGGATGGGAAAAACTGTTTTTT. Amino acid sequence: CASSHRDRGWEKLFF.

The chain is built from TRBV28 and TRBJ1-1; possibly TRBD1 for D (6 bases). CDR1 is MDHEN, CDR2 SYDVKM, per germline. V dropped 4 bases and J dropped 5 bases, with 11 bases sitting between them. The CDR3 covers 13 residues. CDR3 amino acids: CASSWGRGTEAFF. The CDR3 nucleotides read TGTGCCAGCAGTTGGGGGCGCGGGACTGAAGCTTTCTTT.

The genes are TRBV6-1 and TRBJ2-2, with TRBD2 identical over 8 bases. J gave up 0 bases and V 3 bases, and 6 bases lay outside the gene matches. Germline assignment: CDR1 MNHNS and CDR2 SASEGT. This CDR3 spans 17 amino acids. CDR3 protein: CASSDRLAGTNTGELFF. In DNA form, the CDR3 reads TGTGCCAGCAGTGACAGATTAGCGGGGACGAACACCGGGGAGCTGTTTTTT.

The chain links TRBV28 to TRBJ2-1, with 7 nucleotides matching TRBD1. Unmatched junction bases numbered 4, after V lost 4 bases and J lost 4 bases. Germline assignment: CDR1 MDHEN and CDR2 SYDVKM. The CDR3 consists of 14 residues. This chain's CDR3 is CASSSPTGYNEQFF. The CDR3 nucleotides read TGTGCCAGCAGTTCCCCGACAGGGTACAATGAGCAGTTCTTC.

This chain connects TRBV6-1 to TRBJ2-1; unclear D gene. The CDR3 is 16 amino acids. Trimming shortened V by 0 bases and J by 6 bases, and 15 bases separated the two germline ends. Germline V gives CDR1 MNHNS, CDR2 SASEGT. The CDR3 loop is CASSEAPGARINEQFF. CDR3 sequence (DNA): TGTGCCAGCAGTGAAGCCCCAGGCGCCCGGATCAATGAGCAGTTCTTC.

V is TRBV18 and J is TRBJ2-3; perhaps TRBD1 as D (6 bases). The CDR3 is made up of 15 amino acids. CDR1 is KGHSH, CDR2 LQKENI, per germline. V lost 3 bases to trimming and J lost 2 bases, with 12 bases between them. CDR3 nucleotide sequence: TGTGCCAGCTCACCTCTGGACAGAACCACAGATACGCAGTATTTT. It specifies CASSPLDRTTDTQYF.

This chain links TRBV4-2 with TRBJ1-3, with D possibly matching TRBD1 (5 bases). The CDR3 has 18 residues. Germline V lookup: CDR1 LGHNA, CDR2 YNFKEQ. The V end lost 0 bases, the J end lost 3 bases, and 18 bases lay between the germline ends. CDR3 region: CASSQDPNRGGVGNTIYF. CDR3 bases: TGTGCCAGCAGCCAAGACCCGAACCGGGGGGGGGTTGGAAACACCATATATTTT.

The CDR3 DNA reads TGTGCCAGCAGTAGACAGGTCAATCAGCCCCAGCATTTT. Translation gives CASSRQVNQPQHF. The chain couples TRBV12-3 or TRBV12-4 to TRBJ1-5; maybe TRBD1 (6 bases). CDR3 size: 13 residues. Trimming took 5 bases from V and 3 from J, leaving 8 bases between them.

This clone showed up just once. J is TRBJ2-1 and V is TRBV29-1; 7 bases map to TRBD1. Germline assignment: CDR1 SQVTM and CDR2 ANQGSEA. CDR3 size: 12 residues. With V trimmed by 7 bases and J by 5 bases, 5 bases remained unmatched. In DNA, the CDR3 is TGCAGCGGTTGGGACAGAAACAATGAGCAGTTCTTC. Protein product: CSGWDRNNEQFF.